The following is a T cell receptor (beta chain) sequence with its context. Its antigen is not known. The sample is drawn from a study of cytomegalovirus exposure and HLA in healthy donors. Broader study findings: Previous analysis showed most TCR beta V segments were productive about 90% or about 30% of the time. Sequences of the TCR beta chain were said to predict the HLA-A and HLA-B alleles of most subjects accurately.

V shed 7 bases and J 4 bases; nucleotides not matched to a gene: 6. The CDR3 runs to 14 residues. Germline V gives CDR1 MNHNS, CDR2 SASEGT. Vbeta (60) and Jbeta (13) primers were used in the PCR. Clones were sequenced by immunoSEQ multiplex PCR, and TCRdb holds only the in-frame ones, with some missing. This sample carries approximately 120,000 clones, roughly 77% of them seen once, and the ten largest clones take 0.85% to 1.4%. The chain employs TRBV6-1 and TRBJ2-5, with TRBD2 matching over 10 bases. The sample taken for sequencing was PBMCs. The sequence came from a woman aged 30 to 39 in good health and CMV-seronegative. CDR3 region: CASISGGAGETQYF. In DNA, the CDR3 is TGTGCCAGCATAAGCGGGGGGGCCGGAGAGACCCAGTACTTC.